Included here is one T cell receptor (beta chain) sequence, with context. The target of this receptor is not known. No much larger clonotype is one base removed from it; base qualities were not supplied. The protocol used for the library was the immunoSEQ multiplex PCR assay. Rearranged TCR beta chain sequences were amplified using the hsTCRB Kit according to the manufacturer's protocol. An Illumina MiSeq was used to sequence the TCRB libraries. As for the authors' bioinformatics: Demultiplexing, trimming and gene mapping were performed with the kit vendor's proprietary platform. TCRdb holds this immuneACCESS table with in-frame rearrangements only. Some clones are missing; in checked studies, unresolved V genes explain under half, and the rest has no known cause. D and trimming were read from the DNA, whereas the V and J calls and clone size are those reported in that table. The sample table lists fewer than 70,000 clones, roughly 87% of them with a count of one. The ten largest clones take up around 4% of the sample.

The germline V gene sets CDR1 to SGHRS and CDR2 to YFSETQ. Trimming at the junction amounts to 4 bases on V and 5 bases on J, and the germline ends lie 15 bases apart. The CDR3 starts with the cysteine, ends with the phenylalanine, and has 14 residues. Only CDR3 DNA is held: 42 bases, read in frame from base 1. This sample was included in a study of a mutant IDH1 vaccine in newly diagnosed glioma (dated by TCRdb to 2020 to 2023). Regarding the complete study: Vaccination began 4-6 weeks after radiotherapy alone, or alongside temozolomide cycles in the chemotherapy-containing groups. Of the roughly 32 patients who were treated, around 62% were male and about 40% were female, and the mean age was about 37 years. Prior to enrollment, patients had been given standard therapy consisting of radiotherapy alone, temozolomide alone, or radiochemotherapy with temozolomide, with the combination given to most patients. The week-35 safety follow-up was designated visit V12, and the week-47 end of study was designated visit V13. Peripheral blood was collected at six visits: V03 (baseline), V05, V07, V10, V12 and V13. Longitudinal TCRB deep sequencing was performed for roughly 27 treated patients wherever samples were available for exploratory analyses.

Sample time point, as interpreted from the label and publication: week 47, end of study. A 20-mer mutant IDH1 peptide at 300 micrograms in Montanide made up each vaccine dose, which was injected subcutaneously together with topical imiquimod. Eight vaccinations were administered to patients in weeks 1, 3, 5, 7, 11, 15, 19 and 23, corresponding to visits V03 through V10. All donors had newly diagnosed IDH1-mutant astrocytomas of WHO grade 3 or 4 that showed loss of nuclear ATRX. The samples were drawn from NOA16, a multicentre, single-arm, open-label phase I trial in Germany that tested a mutant IDH1 peptide vaccine in humans for the first time. Genomic DNA for TCRB sequencing was isolated from EDTA blood with the DNeasy Blood and Tissue Kit. General findings and caveats noted by the study authors: Immune responses induced by the vaccine were seen in around 93% of patients across multiple MHC alleles. According to the authors, sample limitations meant that analyses of patient blood samples could not be reproduced. PBMC samples for TCRB deep sequencing were selected based on availability. No apparent relationship was observed between pseudoprogression and alterations in the top peripheral T cell clonotypes detected by TCRB sequencing.

The chain uses TRBV5-1 and TRBJ2-5; the D segment cannot be called with confidence. This receptor was obtained from a man aged 30 to 39 with glioma. The material sequenced was PBMCs, taken from a glioma patient whose treatment included an IDH1 peptide vaccine. The CDR3 protein sequence reads: CASSRQDLTETQYF. Read as DNA, the sequence is TGCGCCAGCAGCCGCCAGGACCTGACGGAGACCCAGTACTTC.